These T cell receptor beta chains were read from a single sample in a study of blood T cells in healthy people across ages. One entry per CDR3 protein, called by TCRdb with MiXCR from the 5' RACE reads. This sample has around 1,600,000 distinct CDR3 sequences; approximately 42% occur once, and the top ten carry over 3.5%. What was sequenced was blood. The origin of the receptors is a woman aged 18-29 years in good health. Each CDR3 is given with its conserved first and last residue. Fields, in order: V gene, J gene, clone size, D gene, CDR3 DNA, CDR3 protein. D genes are given only for firm matches. Expanded clones get a size class; other rows say once, few or many, or leave the size out.

TRBV6-1	TRBJ1-2	-	TRBD1	TGTGCCAGCAGTGCCTACTTGCAGGGGGCCAGAGGCTACACCTTC	CASSAYLQGARGYTF
TRBV12-3/TRBV12-4	TRBJ2-1	-	-	TGTGCCAGCACATCTCAGATTGATGAGCAGTTCTTC	CASTSQIDEQFF
TRBV9	TRBJ2-1	-	-	TGTGCCAGCAGGATGAGGAGCTCCTACAATGAGCAGTTCTTC	CASRMRSSYNEQFF
TRBV6-5	TRBJ2-7	-	TRBD1	TGTGCCAGCAGTCGATATGGGCAGGGGGCCTACAATGAGCAGTACTTC	CASSRYGQGAYNEQYF
TRBV20-1	TRBJ2-7	few	TRBD2	TGCAGTGCCCGTTCAACGGGGGGGCGGACCTACAATGAGCAGTACTTC	CSARSTGGRTYNEQYF
TRBV11-2	TRBJ2-1	-	-	TGTGCCAGCAGCCCTATAAGGGGTAGTTCCTACAATGAGCAGTTCTTC	CASSPIRGSSYNEQFF
TRBV10-3	TRBJ2-5	-	-	TGTGCCATCAGTGAGTTCGGGATGGGTTACAATGAGCAGTACTTC	CAISEFGMGYNEQYF
TRBV2	TRBJ2-3	many	-	TGTGCCAGCATTCTCGACAGTTACACAGATACGCAGTATTTT	CASILDSYTDTQYF
TRBV20-1	TRBJ2-5	-	-	TGTAGTGCTACTATACCGGACAGCCAAGAGACCCAGTACTTC	CSATIPDSQETQYF
TRBV21-1	TRBJ1-4	-	-	TGTGCCAGCAGCAGGAGGGACAGAGGATTTCATGGAGTGGCTGAAAAACTGTTTTTT	CASSRRDRGFHGVAEKLFF
TRBV25-1	TRBJ2-7	-	-	TGTGCCAGCAGTGATTACACGGCCGCGTTGTACTTC	CASSDYTAALYF
TRBV20-1	TRBJ2-7	once	TRBD2	TGCAGTGCTCGAAGACCTTCCAGGGGACTAGCAGCCTACGAGCAGTACTTC	CSARRPSRGLAAYEQYF
TRBV19	TRBJ2-3	-	TRBD2	TGTGCCAGTAGTATAAGGACTAGCGGGAGAGTTCCCCACACTGGTACGCAGTATTTT	CASSIRTSGRVPHTGTQYF
TRBV20-1	TRBJ2-1	few	-	TGCAGTGCCCAAGTCCCGGGACCCCGGGCCAAGTTCTTC	CSAQVPGPRAKFF
TRBV6-2/TRBV6-3	TRBJ1-1	-	-	TGTGCCAGCAGGAAGTTGTTGACTGAAGCTTTCTTT	CASRKLLTEAFF
TRBV10-3	TRBJ1-6	-	-	TGTGCCATCAGTGTCAGCTCCTATAATTCACCCCTCCACTTT	CAISVSSYNSPLHF
TRBV29-1	TRBJ2-1	-	-	TGCAGCGTAGCGCTGATCGGGTCCTACAATGAGCAGTTCTTC	CSVALIGSYNEQFF
TRBV11-1	TRBJ2-5	-	TRBD2	TGTGCCAGCAGCTTTACGGGGACTACAAGGAATGAGCAGTACTTC	CASSFTGTTRNEQYF
TRBV12-3/TRBV12-4	TRBJ2-1	-	-	TGTGCCAGCAGTCTGACTAGTATCGGTGAGCAGTTCTTC	CASSLTSIGEQFF
TRBV25-1	TRBJ2-4	many	-	TGTGCCAGCAGTTATGGGGGGCCGGTGTCCAAAAACATTCAGTACTTC	CASSYGGPVSKNIQYF
TRBV20-1	TRBJ2-2	once	TRBD2	TGCAGTGCCCCGGGACTAGTAAACACCGGGGAGCTGTTTTTT	CSAPGLVNTGELFF
TRBV9	TRBJ2-1	-	TRBD2	TGTGCCAGCAGCGTAGCCCCAAGAAATAGCGGGGGGGGCAATGAGCAGTTCTTC	CASSVAPRNSGGGNEQFF
TRBV12-3/TRBV12-4	TRBJ1-2	many	TRBD1	TGTGCCAGCAGTGACCCGGGACAGGCAAACTATGGCTACACCTTC	CASSDPGQANYGYTF
TRBV4-2	TRBJ2-7	few	TRBD2	TGTGCCAGCAGCCAAGAGTCTAGCGGGGCCTACGAGCAGTACTTC	CASSQESSGAYEQYF
TRBV3-1	TRBJ2-5	-	-	TGTGCCAGCAGCCGCGGGCGCGGGCAGTACTTC	CASSRGRGQYF
TRBV6-5	TRBJ1-2	few	-	TGTGCCAGCAGTTACTCGTACACCCAAGCTGGCTACACCTTC	CASSYSYTQAGYTF
TRBV20-1	TRBJ2-1	once	-	TGCAGTGCTAGAGACAATAGAGGGATGTACAGTGAGCAGTTCTTC	CSARDNRGMYSEQFF
TRBV7-9	TRBJ2-5	-	TRBD2	TGTGCCAGCAGCTTTGGAGCGGGAGGTGGAGAGACCCAGTACTTC	CASSFGAGGGETQYF
TRBV29-1	TRBJ2-5	-	TRBD2	TGCAGCGTAGAGGGAGGGGCGGAGACCCAGTACTTC	CSVEGGAETQYF
TRBV28	TRBJ2-7	-	-	TGTGCCAGCGAAGGTCCAAGCTCCTACGAGCAGTACTTC	CASEGPSSYEQYF
TRBV5-1	TRBJ1-2	-	-	TGCGCCAGCAGCACGGAGGCAGGGACGATGGATGGCTACACCTTC	CASSTEAGTMDGYTF
TRBV2	TRBJ2-7	few	-	TGTGCCAGCAGTTCCCCGCCCGGGATCTACGAGCAGTACTTC	CASSSPPGIYEQYF
TRBV6-1	TRBJ2-7	-	TRBD2	TGTGCCAGCAGTGACTGGGCGGGGGAGCCCTACGAGCAGTACTTC	CASSDWAGEPYEQYF
TRBV4-1	TRBJ2-4	-	-	TGCGCCAGCAGCCAAGGTCCGGTAGGCCAGGCACAAAACATTCAGTACTTC	CASSQGPVGQAQNIQYF
TRBV7-2	TRBJ2-2	-	TRBD2	TGTGCCAGCAGCTTACGACTAGCGGGGGCCTACACCGGGGAGCTGTTTTTT	CASSLRLAGAYTGELFF
TRBV7-2	TRBJ1-1	-	-	TGTGCCAGCAGCTTTTCGACAGAAAACACTGAAGCTTTCTTT	CASSFSTENTEAFF
TRBV14	TRBJ1-2	-	TRBD1	TGTGCCAGCAGTGGGCCGGGACAGGTGGCCTATGGCTACACCTTC	CASSGPGQVAYGYTF
TRBV20-1	TRBJ2-2	-	-	TGCAGTGCAGTCTCGCGGGAATACACCGGGGAGCTGTTTTTT	CSAVSREYTGELFF
TRBV14	TRBJ2-1	-	TRBD2	TGTGCCAGCAGCCAAGATAGGAACAGCGGGGGAGTCAATGAGCAGTTCTTC	CASSQDRNSGGVNEQFF
TRBV2	TRBJ2-1	-	-	TGTGCCAGCACCCCGGAGGTTGGTGAGCAGTTCTTC	CASTPEVGEQFF
TRBV4-1	TRBJ2-1	many	-	TGCGCCAGCAGCCAAGATCAAGGGGGTGAGCAGTTCTTC	CASSQDQGGEQFF
TRBV7-2	TRBJ1-4	-	-	TGTGCCAGCAGCTTAACTAGGCTTTTTGGTGAAAAACTGTTTTTT	CASSLTRLFGEKLFF
TRBV28	TRBJ1-2	-	-	TGTGCCAGCAGGGATCCTGGGGACTATGGCTACACCTTC	CASRDPGDYGYTF
TRBV6-1	TRBJ2-3	-	-	TGTGCCAGCAGTGACCAGGAGGCAGCAACAGATACGCAGTATTTT	CASSDQEAATDTQYF
TRBV20-1	TRBJ2-3	once	-	TGCAGTGCTAAGTCTGGCTGGAGGGTCGCAGATACGCAGTATTTT	CSAKSGWRVADTQYF
TRBV12-3/TRBV12-4	TRBJ1-2	few	-	TGTGCCAGCAGTTTAGCGCAGGGGCTCCCGAACTATGGCTACACCTTC	CASSLAQGLPNYGYTF
TRBV9	TRBJ2-7	-	TRBD1	TGTGCCAGCAGCGAACCAGGACAGGCGCCCATAGGCGAGCAGTACTTC	CASSEPGQAPIGEQYF
TRBV6-5	TRBJ1-1	-	-	TGTGCCAGCAGAGTCGGGGTTACCACTGAAGCTTTCTTT	CASRVGVTTEAFF
TRBV14	TRBJ1-1	-	-	TGTGCCAGCAGCCCTTCGGCCGGGATGGGCACTGAAGCTTTCTTT	CASSPSAGMGTEAFF
TRBV20-1	TRBJ1-1	few	-	TGCAGTGCTAGAGAGCTTTCGGGGGACTACACTGAAGCTTTCTTT	CSARELSGDYTEAFF
TRBV5-1	TRBJ2-7	-	TRBD2	TGCGCCAGCAGCGGGACTAGCGGGGCGTCCTACGAGCAGTACTTC	CASSGTSGASYEQYF
TRBV12-3/TRBV12-4	TRBJ2-7	few	-	TGTGCCAGCAGTTCAGCGCTCAGACGCTACGAGCAGTACTTC	CASSSALRRYEQYF
TRBV7-3	TRBJ2-2	once	TRBD2	TGTGCCAGCAGCCCGCGACTAGCGGGGGAAGTAACCGGGGAGCTGTTTTTT	CASSPRLAGEVTGELFF
TRBV3-1	TRBJ1-1	-	-	TGTGCCAGCAGCCATCGTGCAGGGATCACTGAAGCTTTCTTT	CASSHRAGITEAFF
TRBV5-4	TRBJ1-6	few	-	TGTGCCAGCAGCTTGGACAAAAACTCCTATAATTCACCCCTCCACTTT	CASSLDKNSYNSPLHF
TRBV28	TRBJ2-7	few	-	TGTGCCAGCAGTCCATGGGACTGGAGTCACGAGCAGTACTTC	CASSPWDWSHEQYF
TRBV6-5	TRBJ2-5	-	TRBD1	TGTGCCAGCAGTCCCCGGGACAGTAAAAAGCAGTACTTC	CASSPRDSKKQYF
TRBV6-2/TRBV6-3	TRBJ2-3	-	-	TGTGCCAGCAGTTCGGGCCCCCGGGGGCATGCAGATACGCAGTATTTT	CASSSGPRGHADTQYF
TRBV12-3/TRBV12-4	TRBJ1-5	-	-	TGTGCCAGCAGTACCCGGTGGTCGACGGTCCAGCCCCAGCATTTT	CASSTRWSTVQPQHF
TRBV20-1	TRBJ2-5	-	-	TGCAGTGCTAGAGATAGACTCAAACAAGAGACCCAGTACTTC	CSARDRLKQETQYF